This TCR beta chain derives from a study of blood T cell repertoires in COVID-19 (dated by TCRdb to about 2020). Study-level background: Samples from collaborators originated in the United States, Italy and Spain and spanned both the acute and convalescent phases of COVID-19. Sample metadata almost always included a de-identified subject ID, COVID-19 status, age in years and sex. Where available, HLA class I and class II types were obtained from metadata supplied by the sample provider rather than from assay-based typing. The prospective study material was composed of cDNA or gDNA derived from T cells, B-cell-depleted T cells, or PBMCs. Deeply sampled blood TCRbeta repertoires from subjects exposed to, actively infected with, or recovered from COVID-19 were included in the dataset. A freely available public database, intended as a resource for researchers studying the immune response to SARS-CoV-2, is where the repertoires were released. The samples were drawn from the first 160 participants of the ongoing ImmuneRACE study and from 950 to 1,500 subjects provided by 6 global collaborators.

In regard to this clone: This receptor's antigen is unknown. Per-base quality was not reported, and no clone a single base away is much larger than it.

The collaborating institutions used their own protocols to collect whole blood in K2EDTA tubes. For TCRbeta analysis, collaborators shipped samples as frozen whole blood, isolated PBMCs, or DNA extracted from either of those sample types. V loses 8 bases, J loses 2 bases, and the germline ends lie 7 bases apart. Including cysteine and phenylalanine, the CDR3 has 11 amino acids. Just the 33-base CDR3 DNA is kept, in frame starting at base 1. CDR1 and CDR2 are drawn from the germline V gene: MDHEN, SYDVKM. Points the paper makes about the study in general: The quantity of clinical and demographic metadata differed by source and by participant and was supplied without curation.

TCRbeta CDR3 regions were amplified from genomic DNA using the immunoSEQ Assay, a bias-controlled multiplex PCR. The original methods were these. The number of nucleated cells in each sample was estimated from the amplification of reference gene primers within the assay. To quantify the absolute abundance of each unique TCRbeta CDR3 rearrangement, sequence reads were collapsed and filtered. For each sample, productive Simpson clonality was calculated by taking the square root of Simpson's diversity index across productive rearrangements. Imported from immuneACCESS, the table was reduced by TCRdb to in-frame sequences with V and J called. These copies leave out some clones; in studies compared against another copy, an unresolved V gene accounts for under half, and the cause of the remainder is not known. V, J and clone size derive from that table, while D and trimming were established from the DNA sequence. The sample yields 100,000 or so clones; 70% to 80% were counted once. Clones ranked in the top ten supply 9.5% to 13% of the sample.

The chain joins TRBV28 to TRBJ2-7; there is no confident call for the D gene. This clonotype was sampled from a woman in her sixties or seventies with acute or convalescent COVID-19. Input material: peripheral blood. The CDR3 is CASYSPYEQYF. The sequenced DNA: TGTGCCAGCTACTCCCCCTACGAGCAGTACTTC.